The 27 T cell receptor beta chains below were found in one sample sequenced in a study of cytomegalovirus exposure and HLA in healthy donors. Clones were read by immunoSEQ multiplex PCR, and TCRdb kept only the in-frame ones, dropping some. The sample carries 100,000 to 150,000 clones, approximately 90% recorded once. Specimen: PBMCs. The receptors shown here come from a man younger than 30 in good health and CMV-seronegative.

This CDR3 reads CASSSGQGLNTIYF. The CDR3 bases are TGTGCCAGCAGCTCGGGACAGGGACTGAACACCATATATTTT. J is TRBJ1-3 and V is TRBV5-5, with TRBD1 matching 9 bases. Germline assignment: CDR1 SGHKS and CDR2 YYEKEE (reference sequence). With V trimmed by 3 bases and J by 7 bases, 5 bases remained unmatched. This CDR3 spans 14 amino acids.

This clone appeared a single time. V is TRBV6-5 and J is TRBJ1-4; a weak D match, TRBD1 (6 bases). Trimming shortened V by 3 bases and J by 7 bases, and 12 bases separated the two germline ends. Germline lookup yields CDR1 MNHEY and CDR2 SVGAGI. This CDR3 has 14 amino acids. The CDR3 region is CASSYSGGSEKLFF. The CDR3 bases are TGTGCCAGCAGTTATTCGGGGGGCTCTGAAAAACTGTTTTTT.

This chain uses TRBV27 with TRBJ1-5; D unclear. The CDR3 covers 12 residues. Trimming stripped 6 bases from V and 8 bases from J, with 11 bases between. The germline V gene has CDR1 MNHEY and CDR2 SMNVEV (reference sequence). The CDR3 bases are TGTGCCAGCAGGGAGGGTTTGAAGCCCCAGCATTTT. This gives the protein CASREGLKPQHF.

This chain uses TRBV5-1 with TRBJ1-4, with TRBD1 as a possible D gene (6 bases). V was trimmed by 4 bases and J by 4 bases, leaving 14 bases between them. CDR3 length: 15 residues. Germline V gene lookup returns CDR1 SGHRS and CDR2 YFSETQ. This chain's CDR3 is CASSLEGQHNEKLFF. As DNA, the CDR3 is TGCGCCAGCAGCCTTGAAGGACAGCATAATGAAAAACTGTTTTTT.

The rearrangement uses TRBV28 and TRBJ1-2; perhaps TRBD1 as D (5 bases). CDR1 MDHEN and CDR2 SYDVKM come from the germline V gene. The CDR3 has 15 residues. Deletions cut 3 bases from V and 2 bases from J, with 13 bases between. The CDR3: CASSFVSRENYGYTF. The CDR3 bases are TGTGCCAGCAGTTTTGTATCCAGGGAAAACTATGGCTACACCTTC.

Only one count was recorded for this clone. The gene calls are TRBV9 and TRBJ1-4; D gene unclear. Germline V gene sequence: CDR1 SGDLS, CDR2 YYNGEE. V shed 4 bases and J shed 6 bases, with 10 bases lying between them. CDR3 length: 13 residues. The CDR3: CASSPFEDEKLFF. The CDR3 DNA is TGTGCCAGCAGCCCCTTTGAGGATGAAAAACTGTTTTTT.

In its sample, this clone was seen once. The V call is TRBV9, the J call TRBJ1-1, with TRBD1 matching 8 bases. CDR1 is SGDLS and CDR2 is YYNGEE in the germline V gene. The CDR3 length is 16 residues. Unmatched junction bases numbered 7, after V lost 3 bases and J lost 0 bases. CDR3 sequence (DNA): TGTGCCAGCAGCGCCCAGGGGGCCAAAATGAACACTGAAGCTTTCTTT. Protein product: CASSAQGAKMNTEAFF.

This clone was seen only once. V gene TRBV29-1 combines with J gene TRBJ2-1, with TRBD1 matching 8 bases. V shed 0 bases, J shed 9 bases, and the junction held 16 bases outside the gene matches. This CDR3 contains 17 residues. CDR1 SQVTM and CDR2 ANQGSEA come from the germline V gene. The chain's CDR3 is CSVEDRKGTGVFIEQFF. The CDR3 region has the DNA TGCAGCGTTGAAGATCGGAAAGGGACAGGAGTTTTCATTGAGCAGTTCTTC.

The chain has TRBV19 and TRBJ1-1; no clear D. V lost 6 bases and J lost 6, with 8 bases in between. Germline assignment: CDR1 LNHDA and CDR2 SQIVND (reference sequence). There are 11 residues in the CDR3. The CDR3 DNA reads as TGTGCCAGTAGCCTCGAGGCTGAAGCTTTCTTT. This encodes CASSLEAEAFF.

V and J are TRBV4-2 and TRBJ2-3, with 9 bases aligning to TRBD1. The CDR3 is 16 residues long. Unmatched junction bases numbered 9, after V lost 4 bases and J lost 4 bases. The germline V gene has CDR1 LGHNA and CDR2 YNFKEQ. CDR3 amino acids: CASSPQDRGLADTQYF. DNA for the CDR3: TGTGCCAGCAGCCCACAGGACAGGGGACTCGCAGATACGCAGTATTTT.

The genes are TRBV28 and TRBJ2-5; TRBD1 is a possible D gene (6 bases). This CDR3 is built from 14 residues. CDR1 is MDHEN and CDR2 is SYDVKM in the germline V gene. The germline V and J ends were trimmed by 7 bases and 3 bases, with 15 bases remaining between them. As DNA, the CDR3 is TGTGCCAGCAACCCGCTCGGACAGAAAGAGACCCAGTACTTC. Protein: CASNPLGQKETQYF.

The chain employs TRBV30 and TRBJ2-3, with TRBD2 as a possible D gene (5 bases). CDR1 and CDR2 from the germline V gene are GTSNPN and SVGIG (reference sequence). V was pared by 0 bases and J by 6 bases, with 10 bases between. The CDR3 loop spans 13 amino acids. CDR3 DNA: TGTGCCTGGAGTGTACGAGGGAAGGATACGCAGTATTTT. Amino acids: CAWSVRGKDTQYF. The full variable domain, in which reference TRBV30 and TRBJ2-3 provide the parts outside the CDR3, is SQTIHQWPATLVQPVGSPLSLECTVEGTSNPNLYWYRQAAGRGLQLLFYSVGIGQISSEVPQNLSASRPQDRQFILSSKKLLLSDSGFYLCAWSVRGKDTQYFGPGTRLTVL.

This rearrangement joins TRBV6-4 to TRBJ1-1; D uncertain. The CDR3 is 13 amino acids. The germline V and J ends were trimmed by 4 bases and 0 bases, with 6 bases remaining between them. Germline loops: CDR1 MRHNA, CDR2 SNTAGT. CDR3 DNA: TGTGCCAGCAGTGTCCAGTTGAACACTGAAGCTTTCTTT. This gives the protein CASSVQLNTEAFF.

The rearrangement uses TRBV6-4 and TRBJ2-3, with TRBD1 matching over 11 bases. Per germline, CDR1 MRHNA and CDR2 SNTAGT. The CDR3 runs 16 residues. The V gene end was trimmed by 3 bases and the J gene end by 3 bases; junction bases not matched to a gene: 5. CDR3 in DNA: TGTGCCAGCAGTGAAACCGGGACAGGGGGTACAGATACGCAGTATTTT. Protein: CASSETGTGGTDTQYF.

V is TRBV23-1 and J is TRBJ2-2, with 11 bases fitting TRBD2. TRBV23-1 is designated an ORF whose function remains uncertain. The CDR3 sequence is 17 residues long. The V and J ends lost 4 bases and 0 bases, in that order; junction bases with no gene match: 4. The CDR3 loop is CASSLGLAVANTGELFF. CDR3 sequence (DNA): TGCGCCAGCAGTCTGGGACTAGCGGTTGCGAACACCGGGGAGCTGTTTTTT.

The J gene is TRBJ2-7, the V gene TRBV7-9; 9 bases line up with TRBD1. Germline V gene data show CDR1 as SEHNR and CDR2 as FQNEAQ (reference sequence). This CDR3 spans 15 amino acids. Trimming at V came to 4 bases and at J to 2 bases, leaving 6 bases not matched to a gene. CDR3 in DNA: TGTGCCAGCAGCTCCCTCCGGGACAGGGCCTACGAGCAGTACTTC. Protein sequence: CASSSLRDRAYEQYF.

The chain uses TRBV7-9 and TRBJ2-7, with 8 bases identical to TRBD2. Per the germline V gene, CDR1 is SEHNR and CDR2 is FQNEAQ (reference sequence). Trimming took 5 bases from V and 3 from J; bases not matched to a gene: 9. CDR3 length equals 15 residues. The CDR3 region has the DNA TGTGCCAGCAGCAACTTCCGGGAGGGTATCTACGAGCAGTACTTC. Translation: CASSNFREGIYEQYF.

The V gene is TRBV7-9, the J gene TRBJ2-7, with TRBD1 matching 9 bases. The CDR3 spans 16 residues. V was pared by 5 bases and J by 1 base, with 9 bases of the junction left unmatched. The germline V gene has CDR1 SEHNR and CDR2 FQNEAQ (reference sequence). CDR3 sequence (DNA): TGTGCCAGCAGCCCCAAACCGGGACAGGGATCCTACGAGCAGTACTTC. Translated, it gives CASSPKPGQGSYEQYF.

The rearrangement uses TRBV11-2 and TRBJ2-5, with TRBD1 as a possible D gene (5 bases). The CDR3 runs 14 residues. V lost 3 bases to trimming and J lost 2 bases, with 10 bases between them. Germline values: CDR1 SGHAT, CDR2 FQNNGV. The CDR3 DNA is TGTGCCAGCAGCTTTGTAACAGGTCAAGAGACCCAGTACTTC. It encodes CASSFVTGQETQYF.

This clone was observed a few times. The V call is TRBV7-2, the J call TRBJ2-7, with D perhaps matching TRBD1 (5 bases). Germline V CDR1 and CDR2: SGHTA, FQGNSA. The CDR3 loop spans 13 amino acids. The V end was cut by 4 bases, the J end by 3 bases, with 10 bases between. The CDR3, as DNA: TGTGCCAGCAGCTCCGCAGGGTACTACGAGCAGTACTTC. Encoded protein: CASSSAGYYEQYF.

This clone showed up just once. The V and J genes are TRBV5-1 and TRBJ2-3; D is unclear. The CDR3 consists of 14 residues. The germline V gene encodes CDR1 SGHRS and CDR2 YFSETQ. The V gene lost 0 bases and the J gene lost 6 bases, with 11 bases spanning the gap. CDR3 amino acids: CASSLEAGVDTQYF. DNA of the CDR3: TGCGCCAGCAGCTTGGAGGCCGGAGTGGATACGCAGTATTTT.

The chain couples TRBV11-2 to TRBJ1-1; TRBD1 matches 9 bases. The CDR3 has 16 residues. The V segment lost 4 bases and the J segment 6 bases; nucleotides outside the gene matches: 12. Looked up from germline, CDR1 is SGHAT and CDR2 is FQNNGV. The CDR3, as DNA: TGTGCCAGCAGCTATAGGATTGGACAGGGGAGTGCTGAAGCTTTCTTT. Its protein product is CASSYRIGQGSAEAFF.

The V and J genes are TRBV5-4 and TRBJ1-1; D possibly corresponds to TRBD1 (5 bases). V was pared by 10 bases and J by 1 base, with 14 bases between. CDR3 length: 13 residues. Germline CDR1 is SGHNT and CDR2 is YYREEE (reference sequence). The CDR3 region is CACRERGNTEAFF. The CDR3 DNA is TGTGCCTGTAGGGAAAGGGGGAACACTGAAGCTTTCTTT.

This sequence joins TRBV28 and TRBJ1-2; TRBD1 aligns across 8 bases. Losses at the gene ends were 6 bases for V and 0 bases for J; bases not matched to a gene: 6. CDR1 and CDR2 (germline): MDHEN, SYDVKM. This CDR3 comprises 15 residues. The CDR3 here is CASSDRDRTNYGYTF. CDR3 coding DNA: TGTGCCAGCAGCGACAGGGACAGGACTAACTATGGCTACACCTTC.

The V call is TRBV5-1, the J call TRBJ2-3; 8 bases map to TRBD1. The CDR3 sequence is 14 residues long. V lost 4 bases to trimming and J lost 5 bases; unmatched junction nucleotides: 6. The germline V gene encodes CDR1 SGHRS and CDR2 YFSETQ. CDR3 sequence: CASSPGGKVDTQYF. CDR3 nucleotide sequence: TGCGCCAGCAGCCCAGGGGGCAAGGTAGATACGCAGTATTTT. Drawing the rest from reference TRBV5-1 and TRBJ2-3, the complete variable domain is KAGVTQTPRYLIKTRGQQVTLSCSPISGHRSVSWYQQTPGQGLQFLFEYFSETQRNKGNFPGRFSGRQFSNSRSEMNVSTLELGDSALYLCASSPGGKVDTQYFGPGTRLTVL.

The chain is built from TRBV7-9 and TRBJ1-1, with 8 bases lining up with TRBD1. This CDR3 contains 12 residues. CDR1 is SEHNR and CDR2 is FQNEAQ in the germline V gene (reference sequence). V was pared by 2 bases and J by 11 bases, with 4 bases of the junction left unmatched. This CDR3 is CASSLQDRAAFF. CDR3 sequence (DNA): TGTGCCAGCAGCTTACAGGACAGGGCCGCTTTCTTT. The full variable domain, rest sourced from reference TRBV7-9 and TRBJ1-1, is DTGVSQNPRHKITKRGQNVTFRCDPISEHNRLYWYRQTLGQGPEFLTYFQNEAQLEKSRLLSDRFSAERPKGSFSTLEIQRTEQGDSAMYLCASSLQDRAAFFGQGTRLTVV.

The chain has TRBV7-9 and TRBJ1-4, with D possibly being TRBD1 (5 bases). V was clipped by 7 bases and J by 7 bases, with 16 bases between them. This CDR3 comprises 14 residues. Germline V gene sequence: CDR1 SEHNR, CDR2 FQNEAQ (reference sequence). In nucleotides, the CDR3 is TGTGCCAGCATTTTCTCAGGGCAAGGTGAAAAACTGTTTTTT. This codes for CASIFSGQGEKLFF.